The 32 T cell receptor beta chains presented below share a single source sample, sequenced in a study of T cells in Graves' hyperthyroidism and ophthalmopathy. Researchers took RNA transcripts and amplified the TCR beta CDR3 regions from them. Using the HTBI primer set, a first-round RT-PCR was run on the TCR CDR3. TCRdb independently ran MiXCR on the multiplex PCR reads; one entry per CDR3 protein. The table has some 550,000 distinct CDR3 sequences, around 20% seen once; the top ten hold 26%. The sample comprised blood. The receptor source for this set is a man aged 18 to 29 with Graves' hyperthyroidism.

This clonotype has at least ten counts. The V gene is TRBV6-5, the J gene TRBJ1-1, with D possibly matching TRBD1 (6 bases). V was pared by 1 base and J by 1 base, with 10 bases between. The CDR3 totals 15 residues. CDR1 MNHEY and CDR2 SVGAGI come from the germline V gene. CDR3 residues: CASSYLGHWNTEAFF. CDR3 coding DNA: TGTGCCAGCAGTTACTTGGGACACTGGAACACTGAAGCTTTCTTT.

Points on this clonotype: This sequence may be a read error, since a much larger clone differs from it by one base. The chain carries TRBV28 and TRBJ2-7; no reliable D call. Germline lookup yields CDR1 MDHEN and CDR2 SYDVKM. This CDR3 has 11 amino acids. In DNA, the CDR3 is TGTACCAGCAGCCGAGGTGGACCCACGTACTTC. Translation: CTSSRGGPTYF.

V gene TRBV15 combines with J gene TRBJ2-5, with 7 bases aligning to TRBD1. J gave up 4 bases and V 3 bases, and 8 bases lay outside the gene matches. This CDR3 contains 15 residues. Germline loops: CDR1 LNHNV, CDR2 YYDKDF (reference sequence). The CDR3 nucleotides read TGTGCCACCAGCAGGGGACCGACAGGGAGAGAGACCCAGTACTTC. Its translation: CATSRGPTGRETQYF.

CDR3 coding DNA: TGTGCCAGCAGTCCCCTTACATTCCAAGAGACCCAGTACTTC. Amino acids: CASSPLTFQETQYF. The rearrangement joins TRBV28 to TRBJ2-5; D is unresolved. Per the germline V gene, CDR1 is MDHEN and CDR2 is SYDVKM. This CDR3 region has 14 residues. Trimming removed 5 bases at V and 1 base at J, with 11 bases between.

This clonotype was seen at least ten times. The V call is TRBV2, the J call TRBJ1-2; D unclear. This CDR3 spans 14 amino acids. V was trimmed by 3 bases and J by 2 bases, leaving 10 bases between them. Germline assignment: CDR1 SNHLY and CDR2 FYNNEI. CDR3 amino acids: CASSEILKNYGYTF. DNA for the CDR3: TGTGCCAGCAGTGAGATCCTGAAAAACTATGGCTACACCTTC.

This clonotype was seen more than once but under ten times. This chain links TRBV6-1 with TRBJ1-1; D gene unclear. Trimming took off 4 bases at V and 11 bases at J, with 11 bases between the two ends. This CDR3 spans 11 amino acids. Germline lookup yields CDR1 MNHNS and CDR2 SASEGT. CDR3 loop: CASSAGLLAFF. The DNA for the CDR3 is TGTGCCAGCAGTGCTGGCCTGCTGGCTTTCTTT.

The chain uses TRBV20-1 and TRBJ1-2, with TRBD1 as a possible D gene (6 bases). Trimming pared 8 bases from V and 7 bases from J, leaving 20 bases between. Germline assignment: CDR1 DFQATT and CDR2 SNEGSKA (reference sequence). The CDR3 is 13 amino acids. The CDR3 sequence: CSMPSGDFSGYTF. CDR3 nucleotides: TGCAGTATGCCATCAGGGGATTTTAGTGGCTACACCTTC.

This clonotype was seen ten or more times. The chain combines TRBV15 with TRBJ1-2, with unresolved D. V was trimmed by 3 bases and J by 2 bases, leaving 7 bases between them. Germline V gene data show CDR1 as LNHNV and CDR2 as YYDKDF (reference sequence). The CDR3 spans 13 residues. DNA for the CDR3: TGTGCCACCAGCAGTGGACTCAACTATGGCTACACCTTC. It specifies CATSSGLNYGYTF.

This clonotype was recorded at least ten times. The J gene is TRBJ1-2, the V gene TRBV6-1; D possibly corresponds to TRBD1 (5 bases). The CDR3 runs 14 residues. The germline V gene encodes CDR1 MNHNS and CDR2 SASEGT. Between the trimmed V and J ends, which lost 0 bases and 8 bases, there was a span of 13 bases. This CDR3 is CASSEAMGGSGYTF. The CDR3 region has the DNA TGTGCCAGCAGTGAAGCGATGGGGGGGTCGGGCTACACCTTC.

Notes on this clonotype: The conserved final phenylalanine or tryptophan is absent from the CDR3, which likely points to a read error. The chain has TRBV6-1 and TRBJ1-1, with 8 bases aligning to TRBD1. The CDR3 runs to 11 residues. The germline V gene has CDR1 MNHNS and CDR2 SASEGT. V trimming: 7 bases; J trimming: 7 bases; junction bases outside the gene matches: 2. The CDR3 bases are TGTGCCAGCAACAGGGGGATTGAAGCTTTCCAT. Encoded protein: CASNRGIEAFH.

This clonotype has at least ten counts. The rearrangement links TRBV10-2 to TRBJ1-5, with D unclear. This CDR3 region has 18 residues. The germline CDR1 and CDR2 sequences are WSHSY and SAAADI. Between the trimmed V and J ends, which lost 6 bases and 2 bases, there was a span of 23 bases. CDR3 region: CASSKNGVGGTGNQPQHF. The CDR3 nucleotides are TGCGCCAGCAGCAAAAACGGGGTAGGTGGTACGGGCAATCAGCCCCAGCATTTT.

The rearrangement uses TRBV5-1 and TRBJ2-7; D ambiguous. V lost 0 bases to trimming and J lost 0 bases, with 13 bases between them. The CDR3 consists of 16 residues. Germline V gene lookup returns CDR1 SGHRS and CDR2 YFSETQ. The CDR3 nucleotides read TGCGCCAGCAGCTTGGGTTACCGGTGGAGCTCCTACGAGCAGTACTTC. Translating gives CASSLGYRWSSYEQYF.

V gene TRBV5-1 combines with J gene TRBJ1-5, with D uncertain. V was clipped by 1 base and J by 5 bases, with 7 bases between them. Germline V gene lookup returns CDR1 SGHRS and CDR2 YFSETQ. The CDR3 contains 13 residues. CDR3 in amino acids: CASSLLSDQPQHF. Here the CDR3 DNA reads TGCGCCAGCAGCTTGTTGAGCGATCAGCCCCAGCATTTT. Using reference TRBV5-1 and TRBJ1-5 for the parts outside the CDR3, the full variable domain is KAGVTQTPRYLIKTRGQQVTLSCSPISGHRSVSWYQQTPGQGLQFLFEYFSETQRNKGNFPGRFSGRQFSNSRSEMNVSTLELGDSALYLCASSLLSDQPQHFGDGTRLSIL.

Note on this clonotype: With a much larger clone just one base away, this may be a read error. V gene TRBV6-2 or TRBV6-3 combines with J gene TRBJ1-5; D might be TRBD1 (6 bases). The length of the CDR3 is 18 residues. The V gene's germline CDR1 is MNHEY and CDR2 SVGEGT. The CDR3 loop reads CASTKGGRGVYSNQPRHF. The CDR3 region has the DNA TGTGCCAGCACCAAAGGGGGACGGGGAGTTTATAGCAATCAGCCCCGGCATTTT.

This clonotype showed up many times. One end of the junction varies from germline; a read error may be responsible. The rearrangement uses TRBV7-2 and TRBJ2-5, with a tentative D call TRBD2 (5 bases). This CDR3 spans 14 amino acids. Germline CDR1 is SGHTA and CDR2 is FQGNSA. CDR3 bases: TGTGCCAGCACCTTACAGCGGTACCAAGAGACCCAGTACTTC. Translation: CASTLQRYQETQYF. Full variable domain (remainder filled in from reference TRBV7-2 and TRBJ2-5): GAGVSQSPSNKVTEKGKDVELRCDPISGHTALYWYRQSLGQGLEFLIYFQGNSAPDKSGLPSDRFSAERTGGSVSTLTIQRTQQEDSAVYLCASTLQRYQETQYFGPGTRLLVL.

This chain connects TRBV5-4 to TRBJ1-3; maybe TRBD1 (5 bases). The CDR3 consists of 17 residues. Germline assignment: CDR1 SGHNT and CDR2 YYREEE (reference sequence). V was pared by 1 base and J by 2 bases, with 16 bases between. CDR3 loop: CASSLSSGTTAGNTIYF. CDR3 coding DNA: TGTGCCAGCAGCTTGTCTTCCGGGACTACGGCTGGAAACACCATATATTTT.

Ten or more counts support this clonotype. The chain employs TRBV29-1 and TRBJ1-2, with D unclear. This CDR3 is built from 13 residues. Deletions cut 4 bases from V and 0 bases from J, with 9 bases between. In germline, CDR1 is SQVTM, CDR2 ANQGSEA. In DNA, the CDR3 is TGCAGCGTTGTGGAAAACTCTAACTATGGCTACACCTTC. Protein product: CSVVENSNYGYTF.

Ten or more counts support this clonotype. This chain uses TRBV12-3 or TRBV12-4 with TRBJ1-2; 7 positions agree with TRBD1. Trimming cost V 6 bases and J 4 bases; bases outside gene matches: 8. This CDR3 comprises 14 residues. CDR3 sequence (DNA): TGTGCCAGCAGACTTACAGGGGCGAGCTATGGCTACACCTTC. Its translation is CASRLTGASYGYTF.

This clonotype showed up many times. The chain links TRBV6-5 to TRBJ2-5, with D uncertain. The CDR3 is 15 amino acids. The ends were cut back, 5 bases at V and 5 bases at J, with 18 bases in the middle. In germline, CDR1 is MNHEY, CDR2 SVGAGI. The CDR3 spells CASSPLGPKVETQYF. The CDR3 DNA reads as TGTGCCAGCAGTCCATTAGGACCAAAAGTGGAGACCCAGTACTTC.

The rearrangement uses TRBV20-1 and TRBJ1-2, with 8 bases identical to TRBD1. With V trimmed by 5 bases and J by 8 bases, 13 bases remained unmatched. This CDR3 contains 14 residues. Germline loops: CDR1 DFQATT, CDR2 SNEGSKA (reference sequence). The chain's CDR3 is CSAVRPGQERGYTF. For the CDR3, the DNA is TGCAGTGCTGTCCGTCCGGGACAGGAGAGAGGCTACACCTTC.

This clonotype was counted many times. This chain's CDR3 is CASSLSGGAPSYEQYF. The CDR3 bases are TGTGCCAGCAGCTTATCCGGGGGGGCGCCCTCCTACGAGCAGTACTTC. This rearrangement joins TRBV7-2 to TRBJ2-7; 8 nucleotides match TRBD2. The CDR3 contains 16 residues. Looked up from germline, CDR1 is SGHTA and CDR2 is FQGNSA. V dropped 2 bases and J dropped 0; count of bases not matched to a gene: 6.

J is TRBJ1-2 and V is TRBV28; D ambiguous. Germline assignment: CDR1 MDHEN and CDR2 SYDVKM. This CDR3 comprises 13 residues. V was cut by 5 bases and J by 7 bases, with 14 bases left in between. The CDR3 loop reads CASSQDGRGGYTF. The CDR3 bases are TGTGCCAGCAGTCAGGACGGGCGTGGTGGCTACACCTTC.

This clonotype was picked up many times. The chain has TRBV6-5 and TRBJ1-1; tentative D call: TRBD1 (5 bases). The CDR3 loop spans 12 amino acids. Trimming cost V 0 bases and J 7 bases, with 6 bases left between them. CDR1 is MNHEY and CDR2 is SVGAGI in the germline V gene. CDR3 DNA: TGTGCCAGCAGTTACTCGGGGGTTGAAGCTTTCTTT. Its protein product is CASSYSGVEAFF.

A note on this clonotype: In this CDR3 the conserved last residue, phenylalanine or tryptophan, is missing, so a read error is likely. The chain employs TRBV28 and TRBJ2-7, with D maybe TRBD1 (6 bases). V was cut by 6 bases and J by 2 bases, with 11 bases left in between. The CDR3 runs 13 residues. Germline V gene lookup returns CDR1 MDHEN and CDR2 SYDVKM. CDR3 nucleotides: TGTGCCAGCAGGGAGACAGGAACCTACGAGCAGTACTCC. Its protein product is CASRETGTYEQYS.

This clonotype has only a few counts. CDR3 sequence reads: CASRRTALTGELFF. CDR3 DNA: TGTGCCAGTAGAAGAACAGCTCTCACCGGGGAGCTGTTTTTT. The gene calls are TRBV2 and TRBJ2-2; D gene unclear. The germline V gene has CDR1 SNHLY and CDR2 FYNNEI. This CDR3 contains 14 residues. Trimming removed 9 bases from V and 4 bases from J, with 15 bases in between.

The CDR3 DNA reads as TGTGCCAGCAGCTTATTGAGCGGGAGGCGCCAAGAGACCCAGTACTTC. It yields the protein CASSLLSGRRQETQYF. The rearrangement links TRBV7-9 to TRBJ2-5; TRBD2 matches at 9 bases. CDR1 SEHNR and CDR2 FQNEAQ come from the germline V gene (reference sequence). J gave up 1 base and V 2 bases, and 5 bases lay outside the gene matches. The CDR3 has 16 amino acids.

The rearrangement uses TRBV12-3 or TRBV12-4 and TRBJ1-3; D remains unclear. V lost 2 bases to trimming and J lost 10 bases, with 9 bases between them. The CDR3 has 12 residues. The CDR3 here is CASSLSTGTIYF. CDR3 DNA: TGTGCCAGCAGTTTAAGCACGGGTACCATATATTTT.

This clonotype showed up just a few times. CDR3 nucleotides: TGTGCCTGGAGTGTATCGGGGGCACCTTTCCGTCAGCCCCAGCATTTT. It specifies CAWSVSGAPFRQPQHF. This chain links TRBV30 with TRBJ1-5; tentative D call: TRBD1 (6 bases). The CDR3 sequence is 16 residues long. CDR1 and CDR2 (germline): GTSNPN, SVGIG (reference sequence). V lost 0 bases and J 6 bases, leaving 18 bases between the germline ends.

This rearrangement joins TRBV18 to TRBJ1-2, with a tentative D call TRBD1 (5 bases). The CDR3 sequence is 14 residues long. Between the trimmed V and J ends, which lost 2 bases and 6 bases, there was a span of 13 bases. Looked up from germline, CDR1 is KGHSH and CDR2 is LQKENI. As DNA, the CDR3 is TGTGCCAGCTCACCAGGATCAGGGTACGATGGCTACACCTTC. Its protein product is CASSPGSGYDGYTF.

V is TRBV12-3 or TRBV12-4 and J is TRBJ2-7; D gene ambiguous. V was cut by 5 bases and J by 5 bases, with 19 bases left in between. The CDR3 spans 15 residues. DNA of the CDR3: TGTGCCAGCAGTCCCGAGTTGGGGTTTCGCCACGAGCAGTACTTC. Residues: CASSPELGFRHEQYF.

This clonotype has a count of ten or more. The V gene is TRBV6-5, the J gene TRBJ2-7; D call uncertain. Trimming left V 7 bases short and J 1 base short, with 8 bases between. The CDR3 extends over 12 amino acids. Looked up from germline, CDR1 is MNHEY and CDR2 is SVGAGI. The CDR3: CASTGGSYEQYF. DNA of the CDR3: TGTGCCAGCACCGGTGGGTCCTACGAGCAGTACTTC.

This clonotype was seen only a few times. J is TRBJ1-5 and V is TRBV3-1; 8 bases match TRBD1. Germline assignment: CDR1 LGHDT and CDR2 YNNKEL (reference sequence). Losses at the gene ends were 1 base for V and 2 bases for J; bases not matched to a gene: 7. This CDR3 is 17 amino acids long. The CDR3: CASSQGRGRGGNQPQHF. CDR3 DNA: TGTGCCAGCAGCCAAGGCAGGGGGCGAGGGGGCAATCAGCCCCAGCATTTT.